Included here is one T cell receptor beta chain sequence, with context. What it recognizes is unknown. These data are taken from a study of blood T cells in healthy people across ages. Study information: With template switching, about one barcoded beta molecule was captured per two T cells.

A J-beta primer mix and a sample-barcoded 5' primer were used in a second PCR of about 7 to 11 cycles. TCRdb itself ran the 5' RACE reads through MiXCR, one entry per CDR3 protein. The table has about 1.8 million distinct CDR3 sequences, about 50% seen once. The ends lost 4 bases at V and 1 base at J; junction bases unmatched: 7. There are 16 residues in the CDR3. Study results and limitations: A greater number of naive CD4+ cells and higher diversity distinguished long-lived donors from aged donors. While age rose, TCR beta diversity per million T cells dropped in a roughly linear way. One million T cells yielded diversity estimates that were considered underestimates.

The sequence came from a woman aged 40 to 55 in good health. The rearrangement joins TRBV12-3 or TRBV12-4 to TRBJ2-1; 7 bases fit TRBD2. Specimen: blood. CDR3 DNA sequence: TGTGCCAGCAGTTCCCAGGCAGCGGGGTCCTACAATGAGCAGTTCTTC. Translation: CASSSQAAGSYNEQFF.